These T cell receptor beta chains were read from a single sample in a study of T-cell memory formation after mild COVID-19. Each CDR3 protein gets one entry after TCRdb re-called the 5' RACE reads with MiXCR. Of approximately 260,000 distinct CDR3 sequences in the sample, around 15% were seen once. Input material: PBMCs or a T cell subset sorted from them (not recorded which). Receptors originate from a man between 18 and 29 years old who had mild COVID-19 (a few samples of this study predate the infection). Cell type and time point are not known. Both conserved end residues are part of each CDR3. A D gene is named only where the DNA matches it firmly. Clone sizes are given selectively: once, few, many, or a class where the clone is expanded.

clone size	D gene	V gene	J gene	CDR3 protein	CDR3 DNA
few	.	TRBV4-2	TRBJ2-1	CASSQDRRDRNEQFF	TGTGCCAGCAGCCAAGATCGAAGGGATCGGAATGAGCAGTTCTTC
few	.	TRBV29-1	TRBJ1-1	CSVEITVLAFF	TGCAGCGTTGAAATCACGGTCTTGGCTTTCTTT
few	TRBD1	TRBV9	TRBJ1-1	CASSAAGGTTTEAFF	TGTGCCAGCAGCGCCGCAGGGGGGACGACCACTGAAGCTTTCTTT
few	.	TRBV7-2	TRBJ1-2	CASSVQGTGYTF	TGTGCCAGCAGCGTACAGGGCACCGGCTACACCTTC
few	.	TRBV7-3	TRBJ1-1	CASSLTVVTEAFF	TGTGCCAGCAGCTTAACGGTAGTGACTGAAGCTTTCTTT
few	TRBD1	TRBV18	TRBJ2-3	CASSPSTGVLTDTQYF	TGTGCCAGCTCACCGTCGACAGGGGTACTGACAGATACGCAGTATTTT
few	TRBD2	TRBV4-3	TRBJ2-3	CASSSGLVDTQYF	TGCGCCAGCAGTTCCGGACTAGTAGATACGCAGTATTTT
.	.	TRBV24-1	TRBJ1-4	CATSDLTGKLFF	TGTGCCACCAGTGATTTGACAGGGAAACTGTTTTTT
.	.	TRBV7-9	TRBJ1-5	CASSFDTLNQPQHF	TGTGCCAGCAGCTTCGACACGCTTAATCAGCCCCAGCATTTT
many	.	TRBV9	TRBJ2-2	CASSVENTGELFF	TGTGCCAGCAGCGTAGAGAACACCGGGGAGCTGTTTTTT
.	.	TRBV4-3	TRBJ2-1	CASSGDSQPYNEQFF	TGCGCCAGCAGCGGAGACAGCCAGCCCTACAATGAGCAGTTCTTC
few	.	TRBV2	TRBJ1-5	CASSNGRNQPQHF	TGTGCCAGCAGTAACGGACGGAATCAGCCCCAGCATTTT
.	TRBD1	TRBV29-1	TRBJ2-7	CSVDPTGASYEQYF	TGCAGCGTTGATCCTACAGGGGCTTCCTACGAGCAGTACTTC
few	TRBD2	TRBV12-5	TRBJ2-5	CASGPGTTGPFQETQYF	TGTGCTAGTGGCCCCGGGACTACCGGGCCCTTCCAAGAGACCCAGTACTTC
many	.	TRBV5-1	TRBJ2-1	CASSPGRNSYNEQFF	TGCGCCAGCAGCCCCGGACGGAACTCCTACAATGAGCAGTTCTTC
many	.	TRBV5-5	TRBJ1-2	CASSAGQRYGYTF	TGTGCCAGCAGCGCAGGGCAGCGCTATGGCTACACCTTC
few	TRBD2	TRBV12-3/TRBV12-4	TRBJ2-1	CASRRTSGGINEQFF	TGTGCCAGCAGACGGACTAGCGGGGGGATCAATGAGCAGTTCTTC
.	.	TRBV7-6	TRBJ2-1	CASSRVGNEQFF	TGTGCCAGCAGCAGAGTTGGGAATGAGCAGTTCTTC
.	TRBD1	TRBV6-5	TRBJ2-2	CASRRQGAGELFF	TGTGCCAGCAGGAGACAGGGGGCCGGGGAGCTGTTTTTT
few	.	TRBV7-2	TRBJ2-5	CASSLGIETQYF	TGTGCCAGCAGCTTAGGAATCGAGACCCAGTACTTC
.	.	TRBV6-5	TRBJ2-5	CASSYKALETQYF	TGTGCCAGCAGTTACAAGGCCCTAGAGACCCAGTACTTC
.	.	TRBV6-5	TRBJ2-3	CASSFVVTDTQYF	TGTGCCAGCAGTTTTGTAGTGACAGATACGCAGTATTTT
.	.	TRBV4-3	TRBJ1-1	CASSWGTGRTEAFF	TGCGCCAGCAGCTGGGGAACAGGGAGGACTGAAGCTTTCTTT
few	.	TRBV4-1	TRBJ1-4	CASSQGAPGEKLFF	TGCGCCAGCAGCCAAGGAGCTCCGGGGGAAAAACTGTTTTTT